The 30 T cell receptor beta chains reported below all come from one sample, sequenced in a study of identical twins. TCRdb re-derived calls from the 5' RACE reads in MiXCR, one entry per CDR3 protein. The data contain roughly 690,000 distinct CDR3 sequences, 21% of them seen just once; the ten biggest clones take up approximately 4.5%. The same data also went into a second study, on T cells expressing NK-cell markers.

What was sequenced was PBMCs. The receptor source for this set is a woman aged 18-35 years in good health.

This clonotype came up a few times. The V and J genes are TRBV11-2 and TRBJ2-1; 8 nucleotides agree with TRBD1. CDR3 length: 13 amino acids. Germline loops: CDR1 SGHAT, CDR2 FQNNGV. V lost 5 bases and J lost 7; bases outside the gene matches: 4. CDR3 DNA: TGTGCCAGCAGCGCGACAGGGGTTAATGAGCAGTTCTTC. Encoded protein: CASSATGVNEQFF.

This clonotype turned up a few times. J is TRBJ1-1 and V is TRBV20-1; D is perhaps TRBD1 (6 bases). The CDR3 has 14 amino acids. V lost 1 base and J 3 bases, leaving 12 bases between the germline ends. Germline CDR1 reads DFQATT; CDR2 reads SNEGSKA (reference sequence). CDR3 in amino acids: CSARVGGTDTEAFF. The CDR3 region has the DNA TGCAGTGCTAGAGTAGGGGGAACCGACACTGAAGCTTTCTTT.

The chain carries TRBV7-9 and TRBJ2-1, with D perhaps assigned TRBD1 or TRBD2 (6 bases each). V lost 1 base to trimming and J lost 7 bases, with 14 bases between them. CDR1 is SEHNR, CDR2 FQNEAQ, per germline (reference sequence). The CDR3 contains 15 residues. The CDR3 loop is CASSLGTGAGNEQFF. CDR3 DNA sequence: TGTGCCAGCAGCTTAGGGACGGGGGCTGGGAATGAGCAGTTCTTC.

Many counts were recorded for this clonotype. The V and J genes are TRBV5-1 and TRBJ2-1, with 9 bases lining up with TRBD2. The CDR3 runs 15 residues. Germline loops: CDR1 SGHRS, CDR2 YFSETQ. Trimming removed 3 bases from V and 7 bases from J; junction bases left unmatched: 8. For the CDR3, the DNA is TGCGCCAGCAGCTCAATAGCGGGGGACGGGAATGAGCAGTTCTTC. Translating it yields CASSSIAGDGNEQFF.

This clonotype has a handful of counts. V and J are TRBV30 and TRBJ2-1; D call uncertain. Germline V CDR1 and CDR2: GTSNPN, SVGIG (reference sequence). The CDR3 has 14 amino acids. The V end was cut by 0 bases, the J end by 6 bases, with 12 bases between. The CDR3 spells CAWSVTELRNEQFF. Written as DNA, the CDR3 is TGTGCCTGGAGTGTAACGGAACTTCGCAATGAGCAGTTCTTC.

The CDR3 loop is CSASRSTYNEQFF. Here the CDR3 DNA reads TGCAGTGCTAGCAGATCCACCTACAATGAGCAGTTCTTC. The chain is built from TRBV20-1 and TRBJ2-1, with D unclear. From germline, CDR1 is DFQATT and CDR2 SNEGSKA (reference sequence). This CDR3 contains 13 residues. V lost 3 bases and J lost 2, with 8 bases in between.

Ten or more counts support this clonotype. The chain links TRBV20-1 to TRBJ2-1; the D is unclear. The CDR3 has 12 residues. Trimming pared 1 base from V and 8 bases from J, leaving 9 bases between. Germline CDR1 DFQATT, CDR2 SNEGSKA (reference sequence). The CDR3 here is CSARAIVHEQFF. For the CDR3, the DNA is TGCAGTGCTAGAGCGATCGTCCATGAGCAGTTCTTC.

This clonotype occurred many times. CDR3 loop: CASGGLVPNEQFF. DNA of the CDR3: TGTGCCAGCGGGGGACTAGTCCCCAATGAGCAGTTCTTC. The gene calls are TRBV12-3 or TRBV12-4 and TRBJ2-1, with 8 bases lining up with TRBD2. The CDR3 contains 13 residues. J gave up 6 bases and V 8 bases, and 6 bases lay outside the gene matches.

This clonotype came up many times. The chain is built from TRBV7-9 and TRBJ2-1; D is possibly TRBD2 (6 bases). The CDR3 has 13 residues. Looked up from germline, CDR1 is SEHNR and CDR2 is FQNEAQ (reference sequence). Trimming cost V 9 bases and J 8 bases, with 17 bases left between them. The CDR3 loop reads CASRGLRVDEQFF. CDR3 bases: TGTGCCAGTCGGGGACTGCGAGTAGATGAGCAGTTCTTC.

This clonotype has more than one count but fewer than ten. This chain connects TRBV28 to TRBJ1-6; D uncertain. Trimming took 1 base from V and 7 from J, leaving 8 bases between them. Germline CDR1 and CDR2: MDHEN and SYDVKM. The CDR3 is 14 residues long. The CDR3 here is CASSLFNMNSPLHF. Here the CDR3 DNA reads TGTGCCAGCAGTTTATTTAACATGAATTCACCCCTCCACTTT.

This clonotype was seen a few times. The V call is TRBV20-1, the J call TRBJ2-3; D might be TRBD2 (5 bases). The V end lost 3 bases, the J end lost 2 bases, and 15 bases lay between the germline ends. CDR1 is DFQATT and CDR2 is SNEGSKA in the germline V gene (reference sequence). This CDR3 is 15 amino acids long. For the CDR3, the DNA is TGCAGTGCTAGCCGGCCCCTCGGACTCACAGATACGCAGTATTTT. Translating gives CSASRPLGLTDTQYF.

V usage is TRBV9 and J usage is TRBJ2-1; 7 bases map to TRBD2. This CDR3 is 15 amino acids long. Germline CDR1 reads SGDLS; CDR2 reads YYNGEE. V was pared by 4 bases and J by 3 bases, with 7 bases of the junction left unmatched. Written as DNA, the CDR3 is TGTGCCAGCAGCCCTCAGGCTAGCGGCTACAATGAGCAGTTCTTC. This sequence encodes CASSPQASGYNEQFF.

This clonotype was observed a handful of times. V usage is TRBV4-1 and J usage is TRBJ1-5; 8 bases match TRBD1. Trimming cost V 3 bases and J 3 bases; bases outside gene matches: 4. The V gene's germline CDR1 is MGHRA and CDR2 YSYEKL. This CDR3 is 15 amino acids long. Here the CDR3 reads CASSHSQGVNQPQHF. The CDR3 bases are TGCGCCAGCAGCCACTCACAGGGGGTCAATCAGCCCCAGCATTTT.

This clonotype was seen only a few times. V gene TRBV7-6 combines with J gene TRBJ2-5, with no clear D. Trimming removed 4 bases at V and 5 bases at J, with 17 bases between. This CDR3 has 15 amino acids. The germline V gene has CDR1 SGHVS and CDR2 FNYEAQ. DNA of the CDR3: TGTGCCAGCAGCTCTAACACCATGTCGACTGAGACCCAGTACTTC. Translation: CASSSNTMSTETQYF.

This clonotype was seen more than once but under ten times. The gene calls are TRBV3-1 and TRBJ2-1; D may correspond to TRBD1 or TRBD2 (5 bases each). Trimming took off 3 bases at V and 8 bases at J, with 17 bases between the two ends. The CDR3 totals 15 residues. The germline V gene encodes CDR1 LGHDT and CDR2 YNNKEL (reference sequence). CDR3 loop: CASSHWDPPRDEQFF. The CDR3, as DNA: TGTGCCAGCAGCCATTGGGACCCCCCCAGGGATGAGCAGTTCTTC.

This clonotype was seen a few times. The rearrangement uses TRBV20-1 and TRBJ2-6; tentatively, D is TRBD2 (5 bases). Deletions cut 6 bases from V and 3 bases from J, with 18 bases between. The CDR3 is 16 amino acids. Germline V gene lookup returns CDR1 DFQATT and CDR2 SNEGSKA (reference sequence). CDR3 bases: TGCAGTGCCCGAAAGGCGAGGGAGATTGGGGCCAACGTCCTGACTTTC. Translation gives CSARKAREIGANVLTF.

This clonotype has more than one count but fewer than ten. The V gene is TRBV6-5, the J gene TRBJ2-1; unclear D gene. Trimming shortened V by 0 bases and J by 11 bases, and 11 bases separated the two germline ends. Germline V gene lookup returns CDR1 MNHEY and CDR2 SVGAGI. CDR3 length: 13 residues. The CDR3 nucleotides read TGTGCCAGCAGTTACTCGAGAATACAGAAGCAGTTCTTC. Translation gives CASSYSRIQKQFF.

The CDR3 sequence is CASRPTISGGPNTGELFF. Written as DNA, the CDR3 is TGTGCCAGCAGGCCTACTATTAGCGGGGGCCCGAACACCGGGGAGCTGTTTTTT. V and J are TRBV12-3 or TRBV12-4 and TRBJ2-2; the match to TRBD2 covers 9 bases. After removal of 6 bases from V and 0 bases from J, the junction contained 11 bases not matched to a gene. CDR3 length: 18 residues.

There are a few counts of this clonotype. The V gene is TRBV9, the J gene TRBJ2-5, with 11 bases identical to TRBD1. CDR1 is SGDLS and CDR2 is YYNGEE in the germline V gene. Trimming cost V 4 bases and J 3 bases; bases outside gene matches: 2. The CDR3 spans 14 residues. Here the CDR3 DNA reads TGTGCCAGCAGCCTGGGACAGGGGGAAGAGACCCAGTACTTC. Amino acids: CASSLGQGEETQYF.

This clonotype was seen many times. The chain has TRBV5-1 and TRBJ2-1; D may match TRBD1 or TRBD2 (6 bases each). Germline CDR1 reads SGHRS; CDR2 reads YFSETQ. The CDR3 has 15 residues. V dropped 10 bases and J dropped 1 base, with 18 bases sitting between them. CDR3 sequence (DNA): TGCGCCTCCCGGGGACCGGGGGCATCCTACAATGAGCAGTTCTTC. It is translated as CASRGPGASYNEQFF.

In this sample, this clonotype turned up a few times. The chain has TRBV20-1 and TRBJ2-3; 7 bases agree with TRBD2. Germline trimming cut 6 bases from V and 6 bases from J; bases unmatched to any gene: 12. The CDR3 length is 14 residues. The germline gives CDR1 DFQATT, CDR2 SNEGSKA (reference sequence). In nucleotides, the CDR3 is TGCAGTGCACCCCCGGGGGGATCCCGGGATACGCAGTATTTT. Its translation: CSAPPGGSRDTQYF.

The CDR3 spells CASSESLLISRNTEAFF. CDR3 coding DNA: TGCGCCAGCAGTGAGTCGTTATTGATCTCGAGGAACACTGAAGCTTTCTTT. This chain links TRBV10-2 with TRBJ1-1; D gene unclear. The CDR3 runs to 17 residues. V was pared by 0 bases and J by 1 base, with 15 bases between. CDR1 is WSHSY, CDR2 SAAADI, per germline.

A few counts support this clonotype. V usage is TRBV6-5 and J usage is TRBJ2-1; 7 bases are shared with TRBD2. CDR3 length: 15 amino acids. J lost 4 bases, V lost 6 bases, and 9 bases had no gene match. The germline gives CDR1 MNHEY, CDR2 SVGAGI. CDR3 in amino acids: CASRLERGRYNEQFF. CDR3 bases: TGTGCCAGCAGACTCGAGCGGGGCCGTTACAATGAGCAGTTCTTC.

The V call is TRBV27, the J call TRBJ2-7, with D perhaps TRBD2 (6 bases). This CDR3 comprises 17 residues. CDR1 is MNHEY and CDR2 is SMNVEV in the germline V gene (reference sequence). Between the trimmed V and J ends, which lost 5 bases and 0 bases, there was a span of 20 bases. CDR3 in DNA: TGTGCCAGCAGTATACGACTTGGGGGGACGCTCTCCTACGAGCAGTACTTC. Amino acid sequence: CASSIRLGGTLSYEQYF.

The V gene is TRBV9, the J gene TRBJ2-1; 9 bases match TRBD2. Unmatched junction bases numbered 6, after V lost 4 bases and J lost 4 bases. The CDR3 runs to 15 residues. Germline loops: CDR1 SGDLS, CDR2 YYNGEE. The CDR3 DNA sequence: TGTGCCAGCAGCTCGGGACTAGCTCCTTACAATGAGCAGTTCTTC. Translating it yields CASSSGLAPYNEQFF.

The CDR3 DNA reads TGTGCCAGCAGCTTAAATCTGGCGGGAGCTGAGACCCAGTACTTC. It is translated as CASSLNLAGAETQYF. The J gene is TRBJ2-5, the V gene TRBV7-9, with 7 bases matching TRBD2. CDR1 and CDR2 from the germline V gene are SEHNR and FQNEAQ (reference sequence). The J segment lost 5 bases and the V segment lost 2 bases, leaving 8 bases of the junction unmatched. The CDR3 has 15 amino acids.

This clonotype was counted only a few times. This chain links TRBV20-1 with TRBJ2-5; 8 nucleotides agree with TRBD1. V shed 8 bases and J 0 bases; nucleotides not matched to a gene: 11. Looked up from germline, CDR1 is DFQATT and CDR2 is SNEGSKA (reference sequence). The CDR3 is 15 residues long. The CDR3 protein is CSPSRDRSYQETQYF. The CDR3 DNA reads as TGCAGTCCGTCCCGGGACAGGTCGTACCAAGAGACCCAGTACTTC.

This clonotype was counted ten times or more. One end of the junction fails to match germline, which may point to a read error. This chain joins TRBV12-3 or TRBV12-4 and TRBJ2-1, with unresolved D. CDR3 size: 12 residues. The CDR3 loop reads CASTYQWAHQIF. In DNA form, the CDR3 reads TGTGCCAGCACCTATCAATGGGCGCATCAGATCTTC.

This clonotype was seen repeatedly, ten times or more. The chain couples TRBV11-2 to TRBJ2-6; tentatively, D is TRBD1 (5 bases). Germline V gene data show CDR1 as SGHAT and CDR2 as FQNNGV. This CDR3 spans 17 amino acids. Trimming removed 1 base at V and 8 bases at J, with 18 bases between. CDR3 protein: CASSLVGGHLATNVLTF. The CDR3 nucleotides are TGTGCCAGCAGCTTAGTAGGCGGACATTTGGCGACCAACGTCCTGACTTTC. The full variable domain, its missing parts supplied by reference TRBV11-2 and TRBJ2-6, is EAGVAQSPRYKIIEKRQSVAFWCNPISGHATLYWYQQILGQGPKLLIQFQNNGVVDDSQLPKDRFSAERLKGVDSTLKIQPAKLEDSAVYLCASSLVGGHLATNVLTFGAGSRLTVL.

V and J are TRBV12-3 or TRBV12-4 and TRBJ1-4; the match to TRBD1 covers 7 bases. V lost 4 bases and J lost 5; bases outside the gene matches: 7. The CDR3 contains 15 residues. The CDR3: CASSSNRGGNEKLFF. The CDR3 DNA reads as TGTGCCAGCAGTTCAAACAGGGGTGGGAATGAAAAACTGTTTTTT.